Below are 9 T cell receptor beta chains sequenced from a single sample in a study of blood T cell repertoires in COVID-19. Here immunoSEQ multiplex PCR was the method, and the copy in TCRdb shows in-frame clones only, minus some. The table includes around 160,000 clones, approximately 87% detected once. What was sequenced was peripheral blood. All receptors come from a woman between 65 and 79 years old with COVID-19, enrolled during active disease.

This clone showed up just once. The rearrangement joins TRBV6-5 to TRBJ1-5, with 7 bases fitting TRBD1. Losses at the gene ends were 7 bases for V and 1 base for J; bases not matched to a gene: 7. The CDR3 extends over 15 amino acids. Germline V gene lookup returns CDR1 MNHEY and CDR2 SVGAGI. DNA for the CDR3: TGTGCCAGCACCAAGGGGGCGGAGAGCAATCAGCCCCAGCATTTT. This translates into CASTKGAESNQPQHF.

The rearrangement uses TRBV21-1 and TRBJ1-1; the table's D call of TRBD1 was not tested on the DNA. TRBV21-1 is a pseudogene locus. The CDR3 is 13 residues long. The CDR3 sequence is CASSVTGSTEAFF. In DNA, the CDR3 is TGTGCCAGCAGCGTTACAGGGAGCACTGAAGCTTTCTTT.

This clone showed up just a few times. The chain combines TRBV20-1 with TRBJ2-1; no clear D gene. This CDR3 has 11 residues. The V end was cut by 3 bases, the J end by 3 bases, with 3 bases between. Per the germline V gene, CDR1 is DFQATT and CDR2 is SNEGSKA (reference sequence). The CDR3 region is CSASNYNEQFF. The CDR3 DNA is TGCAGTGCTAGCAACTACAATGAGCAGTTCTTC.

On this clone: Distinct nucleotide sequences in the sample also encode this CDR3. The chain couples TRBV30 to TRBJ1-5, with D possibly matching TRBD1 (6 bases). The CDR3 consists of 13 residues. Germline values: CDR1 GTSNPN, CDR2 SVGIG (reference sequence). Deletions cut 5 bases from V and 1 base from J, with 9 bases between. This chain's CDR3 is CAWDTGSNQPQHF. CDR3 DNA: TGTGCCTGGGACACAGGGAGCAATCAGCCCCAGCATTTT. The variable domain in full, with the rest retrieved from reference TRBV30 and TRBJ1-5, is SQTIHQWPATLVQPVGSPLSLECTVEGTSNPNLYWYRQAAGRGLQLLFYSVGIGQISSEVPQNLSASRPQDRQFILSSKKLLLSDSGFYLCAWDTGSNQPQHFGDGTRLSIL.

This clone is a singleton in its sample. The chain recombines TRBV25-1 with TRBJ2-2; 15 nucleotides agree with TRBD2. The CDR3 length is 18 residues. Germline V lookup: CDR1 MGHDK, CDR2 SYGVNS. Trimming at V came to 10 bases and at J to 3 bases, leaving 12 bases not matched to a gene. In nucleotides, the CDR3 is TGTGCCACCCGGGGGCCGGGACTAGCGGGGGGTTACACCGGGGAGCTGTTTTTT. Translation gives CATRGPGLAGGYTGELFF.

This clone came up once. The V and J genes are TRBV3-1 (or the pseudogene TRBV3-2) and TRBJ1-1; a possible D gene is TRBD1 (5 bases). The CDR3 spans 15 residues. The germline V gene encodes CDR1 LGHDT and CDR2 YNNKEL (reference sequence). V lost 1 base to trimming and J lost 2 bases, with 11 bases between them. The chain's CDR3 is CASSQGGGYNTEAFF. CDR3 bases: TGTGCCAGCAGCCAAGGGGGGGGTTATAACACTGAAGCTTTCTTT.

CDR3 amino acids: CASSHAGGRYEQYF. The CDR3 nucleotides are TGCGCCAGCAGCCATGCGGGGGGGCGGTACGAGCAGTACTTC. The V call is TRBV4-1, the J call TRBJ2-7; 9 bases fit TRBD2. Trimming cost V 3 bases and J 4 bases; bases outside gene matches: 4. CDR1 is MGHRA, CDR2 YSYEKL, per germline. The CDR3 is 14 residues long.

The CDR3 region has the DNA TGTGCCAGCAGCCCAAGGACAGGGGATTCACCCCTCCACTTT. This gives the protein CASSPRTGDSPLHF. The chain uses TRBV6-4 and TRBJ1-6; 9 bases map to TRBD1. The CDR3 totals 14 residues. CDR1 and CDR2 (germline): MRHNA, SNTAGT. J gave up 8 bases and V 6 bases, and 5 bases lay outside the gene matches.

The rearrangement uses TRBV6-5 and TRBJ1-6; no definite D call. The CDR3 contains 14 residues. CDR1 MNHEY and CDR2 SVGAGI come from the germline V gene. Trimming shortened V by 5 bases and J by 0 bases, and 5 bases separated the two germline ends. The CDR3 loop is CASSPVSYNSPLHF. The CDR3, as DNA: TGTGCCAGCAGTCCAGTCTCCTATAATTCACCCCTCCACTTT.